The entry below describes one TCR beta chain. The antigen it binds to is not known. Per-base qualities were not stored, and no clone one base away is much larger. This sample includes further DNA sequences coding for the same CDR3. Genomic DNA was extracted from sorted cells for sequencing of the TCRbeta CDR3 region. The immunoSEQ Assay was used for sequencing of TCRbeta CDR3 regions. In its TCRdb copy, this immuneACCESS table keeps in-frame sequences only and misses some clones. Where compared with another copy, unresolved V genes explain less than half of these, and the others have no known cause. The sample table records around 60,000 clones; approximately 81% of these occur just once. The top ten clonotypes cover under 2% of the sample. The data were taken from a study of OX40 agonist ivuxolimab in advanced cancers. Context from the whole study: Ivuxolimab, which targeted the costimulatory receptor OX40 (CD134), was an agonistic, fully human IgG2 monoclonal antibody. Intravenous ivuxolimab was administered to patients every 2 weeks at six dose levels: 0.01, 0.1, 0.3, 1.5, 3 and 10 mg/kg. Of the 52 patients in dose escalation, around 19 had hepatocellular carcinoma, some 15 had melanoma, 9 had renal cell carcinoma and 9 had head and neck cancer. In the dose-escalation cohort, around 80% of patients were male, and the mean age was 60 years with a range of roughly 23 to 79. Prior anti-PD-1, anti-PD-L1 or anti-CTLA-4 therapy was permitted, and about 40% of dose-escalation patients had received checkpoint inhibitors. Three dose-escalation patients achieved partial responses, one with hepatocellular carcinoma and two with cutaneous melanoma. The purpose of peripheral TCRbeta sequencing was to test whether ivuxolimab changed TCR sequence diversity and led to clonal T-cell expansion. The paper describes the monotherapy dose-escalation part (N ≈ 49 patients) of the phase I trial of ivuxolimab.

The trial excluded patients who had a history of autoimmune disease or who were on systemic immunosuppression. Peripheral blood for TCR sequencing was collected from all dose cohorts at baseline, on cycle 4 day 1, and on cycle 7 day 1. Samples came from an open-label, multicenter, first-in-human phase I dose-escalation trial of ivuxolimab. Adults with locally advanced or metastatic melanoma, renal cell carcinoma, hepatocellular carcinoma or head and neck squamous cell carcinoma were enrolled in the trial. CD4+ and CD8+ T cells were sorted separately from peripheral blood before TCR sequencing. The study at large found these results: Partial responders in the 0.1-3.0 mg/kg groups had among the lowest normalized peripheral clonal expansion, especially among CD8+ T cells. Clonal expansion of both CD4+ and CD8+ blood T cells was observed from baseline to week 6 at doses 0.1 to 3.0 mg/kg. On average, CD8+ T cells showed more expanded clones than CD4+ T cells after ivuxolimab. The antigen specificity of the clonally expanded peripheral T cells was not determined. Low levels of normalized T-cell clonal expansion were also seen in some nonresponding patients.

The CDR3 spans 10 residues, from the cysteine through the phenylalanine. The only DNA kept is the CDR3, 30 bases in frame from the first base. The germline V gene (reference sequence) yields DFQATT for CDR1 and SNEGSKA for CDR2. The trim is 4 bases for V and 12 bases for J, with a gap of 10 bases between the germline ends. The sample in question was CD4+ or CD8+ T cells sorted from blood, obtained in a trial of the OX40 agonist ivuxolimab. The chain joins TRBV20-1 to TRBJ2-1; possibly the D gene is TRBD2, per 5 matching bases. The receptor comes from an adult with an advanced solid tumor such as melanoma, head and neck, liver or kidney cancer. DNA sequence: TGCAGTGCTAAACTAGTTGGGCAGTTCTTC. Its translation is CSAKLVGQFF.